This T cell receptor (beta chain) is from a study of cytotoxic CD8 clonotypes in ibrutinib-treated CLL. On the study more broadly: Researchers reported over 9 relapsed/refractory and about 15 treatment-naive patients, roughly 18 of them IGHV unmutated. Findings of the study overall: Contraction or stability on treatment was seen for public clonotypes, which were uncommon.

A note on this clone: Its matching antigen is unknown.

Profiled with immunoSEQ multiplex PCR; TCRdb holds only in-frame clones, not every one. The repertoire holds approximately 2,500 clones, with around 83% as singletons. The sample was PBMCs, taken before ibrutinib treatment. This TCR derives from a human donor with chronic lymphocytic leukemia.

CDR3 sequence reads: CATKDNLNTEAFF. DNA for the CDR3: TGTGCCACCAAGGACAACTTGAACACTGAAGCTTTCTTT. The chain uses TRBV14 and TRBJ1-1, with TRBD1 as a possible D gene (5 bases). CDR1 and CDR2 (germline): SGHDN, FVKESK. Trimming took off 10 bases at V and 0 bases at J, with 12 bases between the two ends. This CDR3 comprises 13 residues.